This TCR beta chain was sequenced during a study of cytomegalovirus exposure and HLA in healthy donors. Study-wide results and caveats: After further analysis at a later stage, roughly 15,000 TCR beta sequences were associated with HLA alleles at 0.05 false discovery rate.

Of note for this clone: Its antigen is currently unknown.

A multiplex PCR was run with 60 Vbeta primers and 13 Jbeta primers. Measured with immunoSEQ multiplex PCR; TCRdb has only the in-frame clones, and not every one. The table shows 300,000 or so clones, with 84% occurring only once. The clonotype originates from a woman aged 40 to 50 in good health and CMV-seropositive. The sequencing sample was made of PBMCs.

Here the CDR3 reads CASGTGLGNSPLHF. CDR3 DNA: TGTGCTAGTGGTACAGGGCTGGGGAATTCACCCCTCCACTTT. The V and J genes are TRBV12-5 and TRBJ1-6; a possible D gene is TRBD1 (6 bases). The V gene's germline CDR1 is LGHNT and CDR2 FRNRAP. V lost 5 bases, J lost 7 bases, and 12 bases lay in between. CDR3 length: 14 amino acids.